This record looks at one T cell receptor beta chain sequence and its context. Assay: immunoSEQ multiplex PCR; the TCRdb copy retains only in-frame clones and omits some. The sample includes some 470,000 clones, 60% to 85% of them seen just once. Trimming took 3 bases from V and 4 from J, leaving 12 bases between them. CDR3 length: 14 residues. Germline V CDR1 and CDR2: SEHNR, FQNEAQ (reference sequence). Donors comprised healthy HIV-negative adults lacking recent acute infections or vaccinations. This sample is part of a study of shared clonotypes between healthy human individuals. The sequencing sample was made of PBMCs. The chain carries TRBV7-9 and TRBJ1-1; D gene ambiguous. The TCR comes from a woman aged 40-49 years in good health. Some clones in this sample may be carry-over from other donors' samples. The CDR3 DNA sequence: TGTGCCAGCAGCTTCCGAATCGGTGGCACTGAAGCTTTCTTT. Its protein is CASSFRIGGTEAFF.